Listed below are T cell receptor beta chains from one sample, sequenced in a study of follicular helper T cells after annual influenza vaccination. This table comes from immunoSEQ multiplex PCR, and its TCRdb copy is limited to in-frame clones, with some not included. The sample records approximately 9,600 clones, around 81% being singletons. Sequences were derived from CXCR5- memory CD4+ T cells sorted from blood, sampled 7 days after influenza vaccination. The receptors shown here come from an adult who received the influenza vaccine. Each CDR3 is given with its conserved first and last residue. The D gene is left open where the match is weak. For some rows the clone size is stated as once, few or many, or as a class when expanded; others skip it.

abundance,v_gene,j_gene,d_gene,CDR3nt,CDR3aa
NA,TRBV30,TRBJ1-6,NA,TGTGCCTGGAGTGTACCTGGGTTCCCCTATAATTCACCCCTCCACTTT,CAWSVPGFPYNSPLHF
NA,TRBV6-5,TRBJ2-3,NA,TGTGCCACCCAAGGAGGGGGGACAGATACGCAGTATTTT,CATQGGGTDTQYF
few,TRBV6-1,TRBJ1-6,NA,TGTGCCAGCAGTGAGGGGGAGTCGCCCCTCCACTTT,CASSEGESPLHF
NA,TRBV5-5,TRBJ1-2,NA,TGTGCCAGCAGGCAATCGGGAAGTTGGAACTATGGCTACACCTTC,CASRQSGSWNYGYTF
NA,TRBV18,TRBJ1-5,TRBD1,TGTGCCAGCTCACCAAGCCAGGGGGGAAATCAGCCCCAGCATTTT,CASSPSQGGNQPQHF
NA,TRBV14,TRBJ2-1,NA,TGTGCCAGCAGCCAGCCCGACGGCGTCTCCTACAATGAGCAGTTCTTC,CASSQPDGVSYNEQFF
NA,TRBV5-1,TRBJ1-4,NA,TGCGCCAGCAGCTTGGCCAAACAGCCGGGGGAAAAACTGTTTTTT,CASSLAKQPGEKLFF
once,TRBV18,TRBJ2-3,NA,TGTGCCAGCTCAGGGACCCGTTCCACAGATACGCAGTATTTT,CASSGTRSTDTQYF
NA,TRBV7-6,TRBJ1-1,NA,TGTGCCAGCAGTCGGATCCAGGGTCCGGACACTGAAGCTTTCTTT,CASSRIQGPDTEAFF
NA,TRBV4-1,TRBJ1-1,NA,TGCGCCAGCAGCCGGATTATGGGACCATTTAACACTGAAGCTTTCTTT,CASSRIMGPFNTEAFF
NA,TRBV14,TRBJ2-7,TRBD1,TGTGCCAGCAGCCGGATGACAGGGGCCTACGAGCAGTACTTC,CASSRMTGAYEQYF
NA,TRBV23-1,TRBJ1-2,NA,TGCGCCAGCAGTCAAGCTCAAGCGATCCCCTATGGCTACACCTTC,CASSQAQAIPYGYTF
NA,TRBV28,TRBJ1-5,TRBD1,TGTGCCAGCAGTCAGGACAGGGGCAATCAGCCCCAGCATTTT,CASSQDRGNQPQHF
NA,TRBV10-3,TRBJ2-3,NA,TGTGCCATCAGTGAGGGCGATACGCAGTATTTT,CAISEGDTQYF
NA,TRBV5-6,TRBJ1-3,NA,TGTGCCAGCAGCTTGATTGGGGGAACCGGAAACACCATATATTTT,CASSLIGGTGNTIYF
NA,TRBV6-1,TRBJ1-3,TRBD1,TGTGCCAGCAGTGATATCGGAGGGGGCACTTGGAACTCTGGAAACACCATATATTTT,CASSDIGGGTWNSGNTIYF
NA,TRBV20-1,TRBJ2-7,NA,TGCAGTGCTTCGAAAGGACTCGAGCAGTACTTC,CSASKGLEQYF
NA,TRBV7-2,TRBJ2-5,TRBD2,TGTGCCAGCAGCTTAGGCAGGATTCTAGCGGGAGGGCTACTCGAGACCCAGTACTTC,CASSLGRILAGGLLETQYF
NA,TRBV19,TRBJ2-7,NA,TGTGCCAGTAGTACCAGGCCAGAATACGAGCAGTACTTC,CASSTRPEYEQYF
NA,TRBV9,TRBJ1-3,TRBD1,TGTGCCAGCAGCGTAGCTGACGGACAGGGGGGCAACACCATATATTTT,CASSVADGQGGNTIYF
NA,TRBV2,TRBJ2-7,NA,TGTGCCAGCAGGGAGACTAATATGGTTGTGGAGCAGTACTTC,CASRETNMVVEQYF
NA,TRBV5-1,TRBJ2-7,NA,TGCGCCAGCAGCTTGGACTTCACGAACTACGAGCAGTACTTC,CASSLDFTNYEQYF
NA,TRBV19,TRBJ2-1,NA,TGTGCCACTCGGGTAAGTAATTGGCACAATGAGCAGTTCTTC,CATRVSNWHNEQFF
NA,TRBV19,TRBJ1-5,NA,TGTGCCACCTCGGAGGGCTGGGGCAATCAGCCCCAGCATTTT,CATSEGWGNQPQHF
NA,TRBV6-6,TRBJ2-3,NA,TGTGCCAGCAGGCAGGAGACAGATACGCAGTATTTT,CASRQETDTQYF
NA,TRBV5-1,TRBJ2-3,NA,TGCGCCAGCAGCTTGGCCGGCACAGATACGCAGTATTTT,CASSLAGTDTQYF
NA,TRBV7-2,TRBJ2-5,TRBD1,TGTGCCAGCAGCTCCCACCCGGGACAGGGAGGGGAGACCCAGTACTTC,CASSSHPGQGGETQYF
NA,TRBV7-2,TRBJ2-3,TRBD2,TGTGCCAGCAGCCCCAGGCTAGCGGGAGCGACAGATACGCAGTATTTT,CASSPRLAGATDTQYF
once,TRBV5-4,TRBJ2-5,TRBD2,TGTGCCAGCAGCCCCACGGCGGGGGACGACCAAGAGACCCAGTACTTC,CASSPTAGDDQETQYF
NA,TRBV6-1,TRBJ2-6,TRBD1,TGTGCCAGCGGGACAGGGGTAGCTGGGGCCAACGTCCTGACTTTC,CASGTGVAGANVLTF
NA,TRBV2,TRBJ2-7,TRBD2,TGTGCCAGCAAGGGACTAGCGGGATCAGACTCCTACGAGCAGTACTTC,CASKGLAGSDSYEQYF
NA,TRBV28,TRBJ1-6,NA,TGTGCCAGCAGTTTATTGCCTTCACCCCTCCACTTT,CASSLLPSPLHF
NA,TRBV5-1,TRBJ1-4,TRBD1,TGCGCCAGCAGCTTCCACCCGGGACAGGGGTTTGGCTCAACTAATGAAAAACTGTTTTTT,CASSFHPGQGFGSTNEKLFF
NA,TRBV27,TRBJ2-2,TRBD1,TGTGCCAGCAGTTTGGACAGGGGGTATGGTCCGGGGGAGCTGTTTTTT,CASSLDRGYGPGELFF
NA,TRBV19,TRBJ1-5,NA,TGTGCCAGTAGTCCGGGAATCAATCAGCCCCAGCATTTT,CASSPGINQPQHF
NA,TRBV7-2,TRBJ2-7,TRBD1,TGTGCCAGCAGCGTCAACCATGGACAGGGGGCAAGCGAGCAGTACTTC,CASSVNHGQGASEQYF
few,TRBV5-6,TRBJ2-7,NA,TGTGCCAGCAGCTTGTGGGGCCAGGGTGGGTCCTACGAGCAGTACTTC,CASSLWGQGGSYEQYF
few,TRBV5-1,TRBJ2-7,TRBD1,TGCGCCAGCAGCTACGCTCCAGGGGGCGCGTACGAGCAGTACTTC,CASSYAPGGAYEQYF
NA,TRBV19,TRBJ2-1,TRBD1,TGTGCCAGTAGCCTCGGACAGGGCTTTGAGCAGTTCTTC,CASSLGQGFEQFF
NA,TRBV9,TRBJ2-1,TRBD2,TGTGCCAGCAGCGCTCGGGGTGGCGGGGGGGCGTCTGAGCAGTTCTTC,CASSARGGGGASEQFF
NA,TRBV6-5,TRBJ1-3,NA,TGTGCCAGCTCCAGGCGTCAGCCCTCTGGAAACACCATATATTTT,CASSRRQPSGNTIYF
NA,TRBV18,TRBJ2-2,NA,TGTGCCAGCTCACCACGCAGGGATGGCGCGAACACCGGGGAGCTGTTTTTT,CASSPRRDGANTGELFF
NA,TRBV6-6,TRBJ1-4,NA,TGTGCCAGCAGTTTGGTAGAGGAAAAACTGTTTTTT,CASSLVEEKLFF
NA,TRBV5-1,TRBJ2-1,TRBD2,TGCGCCAGCAGCTTGGAGGCTAGCGGGGGCTACAATGAGCAGTTCTTC,CASSLEASGGYNEQFF
once,TRBV11-2,TRBJ1-1,NA,TGTGCCAGCAGCCGGGCGGGGGAGAACACTGAAGCTTTCTTT,CASSRAGENTEAFF
NA,TRBV2,TRBJ2-3,TRBD2,TGTGCCAGCTTTAGACTCTGGGCGGGGGGCACAAATACGCAGTATTTT,CASFRLWAGGTNTQYF
NA,TRBV28,TRBJ1-6,NA,TGTGCCAGCAGTCTACAGGGTTTTAATTCACCCCTCCACTTT,CASSLQGFNSPLHF
few,TRBV2,TRBJ2-7,NA,TGTGCCAGCCGGACTGATTTGAGCAAGCAGTACTTC,CASRTDLSKQYF
NA,TRBV5-1,TRBJ2-6,TRBD1,TGCGCCAGCAGCGCGGGGTTCGGGACAGGGTTGTCTGGGGCCAACGTCCTGACTTTC,CASSAGFGTGLSGANVLTF
NA,TRBV5-5,TRBJ2-7,TRBD2,TGTGCCAGCGTCGCGATAGCGGGAGTTTCGTACGAGCAGTACTTC,CASVAIAGVSYEQYF
NA,TRBV29-1,TRBJ2-3,NA,TGCAGCGTGAGCCGGGGCGGAAGCACAGATACGCAGTATTTT,CSVSRGGSTDTQYF
NA,TRBV6-1,TRBJ2-3,NA,TGTGCCAGCAGTGCGAAGGGAACAGATACGCAGTATTTT,CASSAKGTDTQYF
once,TRBV18,TRBJ2-3,NA,TGTGCCTCCGACCAAAGAGGAATCACAGATACGCAGTATTTT,CASDQRGITDTQYF
NA,TRBV2,TRBJ1-5,TRBD1,TGTGCCAGCAGTGGGGGACAGCTACGGACTCAGCCCCAGCATTTT,CASSGGQLRTQPQHF
NA,TRBV28,TRBJ1-2,TRBD1,TGTGCCACCCGACAGGGAGTAGGCTATGGCTACACCTTC,CATRQGVGYGYTF
NA,TRBV2,TRBJ2-5,TRBD2,TGTGCCAGCAGTGAGGGATCCGGGACTACCGGAAAAGAGACCCAGTACTTC,CASSEGSGTTGKETQYF
NA,TRBV4-1,TRBJ2-5,TRBD2,TGCGCCAGCAGCCAACAACCCCCGACTAGCGGTACCCAAGAGACCCAGTACTTC,CASSQQPPTSGTQETQYF
few,TRBV10-1,TRBJ2-3,NA,TGCGCCAGCAGAGACACAGGGTCGGGGCACATGCAGTATTTT,CASRDTGSGHMQYF